These T cell receptor beta chains were read from a single sample in a study of stem cell transplantation in POMP-related autoinflammatory disease. TCRdb keeps only in-frame clones here, not all; method: immunoSEQ multiplex PCR. The data hold 8,000 to 10,000 clones, with approximately 90% observed a single time. Here the sequenced sample was CD8+ T cells from PBMCs, taken before stem cell transplantation. These receptors came from a human donor with POMP-related autoinflammation and immune dysregulation (PRAID). The CDR3 runs from the conserved cysteine through the conserved F or W. Each record gives: clone size, V gene, D gene, J gene, CDR3 protein, CDR3 DNA. D genes are given only for firm matches. Some rows mark clone size as missing; the rest say once, few, many or name a class of expanded clone.

abundance: -
v_gene: TRBV5-6
d_gene: -
j_gene: TRBJ1-2
CDR3aa: CASSLGGYGYTF
CDR3nt: TGTGCCAGCAGCTTAGGGGGCTATGGCTACACCTTC

abundance: -
v_gene: TRBV4-1
d_gene: -
j_gene: TRBJ1-3
CDR3aa: CASSRTAGNTIYF
CDR3nt: TGCGCCAGCAGCCGGACAGCTGGAAACACCATATATTTT

abundance: -
v_gene: TRBV6-5
d_gene: -
j_gene: TRBJ2-3
CDR3aa: CASSSRVSTDTQYF
CDR3nt: TGTGCCAGCAGTTCCAGGGTTAGCACAGATACGCAGTATTTT

abundance: -
v_gene: TRBV15
d_gene: -
j_gene: TRBJ1-2
CDR3aa: CATSRERGGHYNYGYTF
CDR3nt: TGTGCCACCAGCAGAGAGCGGGGGGGACATTATAACTATGGCTACACCTTC

abundance: -
v_gene: TRBV6-5
d_gene: TRBD1
j_gene: TRBJ1-4
CDR3aa: CASSYSTGYEKLFF
CDR3nt: TGTGCCAGCAGTTACTCGACAGGGTATGAAAAACTGTTTTTT

abundance: once
v_gene: TRBV2
d_gene: TRBD2
j_gene: TRBJ2-7
CDR3aa: CASRPTSGRAYEQYF
CDR3nt: TGTGCCAGCAGGCCCACTAGCGGGAGGGCGTACGAGCAGTACTTC

abundance: -
v_gene: TRBV4-1
d_gene: TRBD1
j_gene: TRBJ1-2
CDR3aa: CASSQGAGGRGYTF
CDR3nt: TGCGCCAGCAGCCAAGGCGCAGGGGGAAGAGGCTACACCTTC

abundance: -
v_gene: TRBV7-3
d_gene: TRBD2
j_gene: TRBJ2-3
CDR3aa: CASSDTSGRALGTDTQYF
CDR3nt: TGTGCCAGCAGCGATACTAGCGGGAGGGCCCTCGGGACAGATACGCAGTATTTT

abundance: -
v_gene: TRBV7-9
d_gene: TRBD1
j_gene: TRBJ1-1
CDR3aa: CASSFVQGNAEAFF
CDR3nt: TGTGCCAGCAGCTTCGTACAGGGGAACGCTGAAGCTTTCTTT

abundance: -
v_gene: TRBV5-1
d_gene: -
j_gene: TRBJ2-7
CDR3aa: CASRIGGSLNEQYF
CDR3nt: TGCGCCAGCAGGATTGGAGGGTCGCTGAACGAGCAGTACTTC

abundance: -
v_gene: TRBV28
d_gene: -
j_gene: TRBJ1-6
CDR3aa: CASSPFYRSSYNSPLHF
CDR3nt: TGTGCCAGCAGTCCATTCTACAGGAGCTCCTATAATTCACCCCTCCACTTT

abundance: -
v_gene: TRBV10-2
d_gene: -
j_gene: TRBJ2-1
CDR3aa: CASSEGGEQFF
CDR3nt: TGCGCCAGCAGTGAGGGTGGCGAGCAGTTCTTC

abundance: -
v_gene: TRBV9
d_gene: TRBD1
j_gene: TRBJ2-1
CDR3aa: CASSPEGAPGQGAREQFF
CDR3nt: TGTGCCAGCAGCCCGGAGGGGGCGCCGGGACAGGGGGCGCGAGAGCAGTTCTTC

abundance: -
v_gene: TRBV7-9
d_gene: TRBD2
j_gene: TRBJ2-7
CDR3aa: CASSFWGVDGGRPYEQYF
CDR3nt: TGTGCCAGCAGCTTTTGGGGCGTTGACGGCGGGAGGCCCTACGAGCAGTACTTC

abundance: -
v_gene: TRBV18
d_gene: TRBD1
j_gene: TRBJ2-5
CDR3aa: CASSPGQGRRQETQYF
CDR3nt: TGTGCCAGCTCACCGGGACAGGGAAGGAGACAAGAGACCCAGTACTTC

abundance: -
v_gene: TRBV15
d_gene: -
j_gene: TRBJ2-1
CDR3aa: CATSRVRGGREQFF
CDR3nt: TGTGCCACCAGCAGAGTCAGGGGAGGTCGAGAGCAGTTCTTC

abundance: -
v_gene: TRBV21-1
d_gene: -
j_gene: TRBJ1-5
CDR3aa: CASSKKRTGGNQPQHF
CDR3nt: TGTGCCAGCAGCAAAAAAAGGACAGGGGGCAATCAGCCCCAGCATTTT

abundance: -
v_gene: TRBV6-7
d_gene: -
j_gene: TRBJ1-5
CDR3aa: CASSLPGPQHF
CDR3nt: TGTGCCAGCAGTCTTCCCGGGCCCCAGCATTTT

abundance: -
v_gene: TRBV19
d_gene: -
j_gene: TRBJ1-4
CDR3aa: CASSIGGEKLFF
CDR3nt: TGTGCCAGTAGTATCGGGGGAGAAAAACTGTTTTTT

abundance: -
v_gene: TRBV30
d_gene: TRBD2
j_gene: TRBJ2-1
CDR3aa: CAWRLAGANEQFF
CDR3nt: TGTGCCTGGCGGCTAGCGGGAGCCAATGAGCAGTTCTTC

abundance: -
v_gene: TRBV27
d_gene: TRBD1
j_gene: TRBJ2-2
CDR3aa: CASTPTWPGQGSTGELFF
CDR3nt: TGTGCCAGTACCCCTACCTGGCCGGGACAGGGGTCCACCGGGGAGCTGTTTTTT